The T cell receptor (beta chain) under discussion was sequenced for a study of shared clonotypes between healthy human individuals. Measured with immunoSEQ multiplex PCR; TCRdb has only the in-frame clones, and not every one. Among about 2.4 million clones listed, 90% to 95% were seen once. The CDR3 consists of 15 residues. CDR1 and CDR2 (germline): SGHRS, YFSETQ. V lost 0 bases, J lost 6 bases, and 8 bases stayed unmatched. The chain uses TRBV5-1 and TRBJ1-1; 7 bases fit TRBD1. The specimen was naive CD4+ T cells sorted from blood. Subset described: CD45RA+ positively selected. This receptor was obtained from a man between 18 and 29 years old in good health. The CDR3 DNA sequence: TGCGCCAGCAGCTTGGGAGGGGGCGAAGGCGCTGAAGCTTTCTTT. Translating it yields CASSLGGGEGAEAFF.